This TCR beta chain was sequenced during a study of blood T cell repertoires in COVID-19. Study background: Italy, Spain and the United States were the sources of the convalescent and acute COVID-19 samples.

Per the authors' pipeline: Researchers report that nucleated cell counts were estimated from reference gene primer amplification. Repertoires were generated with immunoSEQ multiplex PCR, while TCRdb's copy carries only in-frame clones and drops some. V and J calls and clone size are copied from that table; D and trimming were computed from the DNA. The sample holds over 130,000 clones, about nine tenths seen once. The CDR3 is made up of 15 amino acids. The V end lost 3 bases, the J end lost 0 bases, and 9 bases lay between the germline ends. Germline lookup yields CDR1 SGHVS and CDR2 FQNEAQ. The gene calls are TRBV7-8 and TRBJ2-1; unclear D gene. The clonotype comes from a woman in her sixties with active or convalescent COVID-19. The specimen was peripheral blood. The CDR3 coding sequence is TGTGCCAGCAGCTTGCGGCCCGGCTCCTACAATGAGCAGTTCTTC. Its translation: CASSLRPGSYNEQFF.